This T cell receptor beta chain was obtained from a study of regulatory T cells in long-lasting Graves disease. General observations from the study: TCR diversity was lower in persistent Graves' patients than in newly diagnosed ones. Repertoires from persistent disease leaned toward TRBV28, TRBJ1-2 and TRBJ2-5. Accuracy was possibly reduced by small sample size.

At least ten counts were recorded for this clonotype. The antigen is not known. Construction of TCR beta libraries relied on iRepertoire HTBI primers and on Arm-PCR targeting CDR3 regions. In TCRdb, the multiplex PCR reads were re-called with MiXCR into one record per CDR3 protein. The data hold under 350,000 distinct CDR3 sequences, with roughly a fifth observed a single time. Time point defined: persistent/refractory GD, antithyroid drugs over 5 years with positive TRAb. Generation of the TCR library employed RNA extracted from PBMCs. Doctors identified Graves' disease using the American Thyroid Association guidelines. The germline CDR1 and CDR2 sequences are SGHRS and YFSETQ. The CDR3 totals 15 residues. Trimming removed 0 bases from V and 0 bases from J; junction bases left unmatched: 1.

The chain combines TRBV5-1 with TRBJ1-1; TRBD1 aligns across 8 bases. Sequenced material: peripheral blood mononuclear cells (PBMCs), taken when the disease was refractory, from a patient treated with antithyroid drugs. The sequence was obtained from a female donor with Graves disease. The CDR3 region is CASSLGQGMNTEAFF. The CDR3 DNA is TGCGCCAGCAGCTTGGGACAGGGGATGAACACTGAAGCTTTCTTT.